The clone carrying this TCR beta chain has just a few counts. What it binds is unknown. This entry comes from a study of T-cell memory formation after mild COVID-19. The study, taken as a whole, reports: Whether day 37 second-wave clones are SARS-CoV-2-specific was not confirmed.

The germline V and J ends were trimmed by 1 base and 3 bases, with 12 bases remaining between them. The CDR3 has 16 amino acids. CDR1 SGHTA and CDR2 FQGNSA come from the germline V gene. A single record per CDR3 protein comes from TCRdb applying MiXCR to the 5' RACE reads. Of 180,000 or so distinct CDR3 sequences listed, 15% to 20% are singletons. The sequence came from an adult woman who had mild COVID-19 (a few samples of this study predate the infection). Cell type and time point are not known. The sequenced sample was PBMCs or a T cell subset sorted from them (not recorded which). J is TRBJ1-4 and V is TRBV7-2, with D possibly TRBD1 on 5 matching bases. Here the CDR3 reads CASSLGQGRANEKLFF. The CDR3 DNA reads as TGTGCCAGCAGCTTAGGGCAGGGCCGGGCTAATGAAAAACTGTTTTTT.